The 16 T cell receptor beta chains listed next were all sequenced from one sample in a study of blood T cells in healthy people across ages. Primed by a sample-barcoded 5' primer and a J-beta primer mix, a second PCR proceeded for about 7 to 11 cycles. TCRdb used MiXCR to reprocess the 5' RACE reads, holding one entry per CDR3 protein. The sample has approximately 800,000 distinct CDR3 sequences, around 62% seen once. Sequenced: blood. The receptors come from a young man in good health.

V gene TRBV6-5 combines with J gene TRBJ2-7, with D uncertain. Trimming removed 4 bases at V and 5 bases at J, with 9 bases between. Germline loops: CDR1 MNHEY, CDR2 SVGAGI. The CDR3 has 12 amino acids. The CDR3 DNA reads TGTGCCAGCAGTTCACAAATTCACGAGCAGTACTTC. Its translation is CASSSQIHEQYF.

The chain couples TRBV6-6 to TRBJ2-5; D is undetermined. Deletions cut 7 bases from V and 5 bases from J, with 8 bases between. CDR3 length: 11 residues. Germline V gene lookup returns CDR1 MNHNY and CDR2 SVGAGI (reference sequence). DNA of the CDR3: TGTGCCAGCAAGCTAGGGGAGACCCAGTACTTC. Translating gives CASKLGETQYF.

This clonotype was counted only a few times. The rearrangement links TRBV10-3 to TRBJ1-4; D not resolved. Trimming pared 4 bases from V and 5 bases from J, leaving 8 bases between. Germline CDR1 reads ENHRY; CDR2 reads SYGVKD. The CDR3 is 13 amino acids. The CDR3 region has the DNA TGTGCCATCAGTGCGGTAGGGAATGAAAAACTGTTTTTT. It yields the protein CAISAVGNEKLFF.

The J gene is TRBJ2-3, the V gene TRBV6-1; 10 nucleotides line up with TRBD2. The germline CDR1 and CDR2 sequences are MNHNS and SASEGT. The CDR3 contains 16 residues. Germline trimming cut 1 base from V and 4 bases from J; bases unmatched to any gene: 5. In nucleotides, the CDR3 is TGTGCCAGCAGTGAAGGGTGGCTAGCGGGGGCAGATACGCAGTATTTT. It yields the protein CASSEGWLAGADTQYF.

V usage is TRBV7-6 and J usage is TRBJ1-4; no definite D call. There are 14 residues in the CDR3. Trimming stripped 7 bases from V and 0 bases from J, with 9 bases between. CDR1 is SGHVS, CDR2 FNYEAQ, per germline. CDR3 protein: CASTPRSTNEKLFF. The DNA of the CDR3 is TGTGCCAGCACCCCTAGGTCAACTAATGAAAAACTGTTTTTT.

This chain uses TRBV7-2 with TRBJ2-3; 7 nucleotides line up with TRBD2. Looked up from germline, CDR1 is SGHTA and CDR2 is FQGNSA. V lost 5 bases, J lost 1 base, and 12 bases stayed unmatched. The CDR3 runs 17 residues. The CDR3 nucleotides read TGTGCCAGCAGCGCATACTTGATTCGGGGGGGCACAGATACGCAGTATTTT. Translated: CASSAYLIRGGTDTQYF.

This clonotype showed up just a few times. This chain joins TRBV7-2 and TRBJ2-7; TRBD2 aligns across 11 bases. Germline loops: CDR1 SGHTA, CDR2 FQGNSA. The CDR3 extends over 17 amino acids. The trim removed 6 bases at V and 2 bases at J, leaving 12 bases unmatched. CDR3 in amino acids: CASSLGALAGGPYEQYF. DNA for the CDR3: TGTGCCAGCAGTCTGGGAGCTCTAGCGGGGGGCCCCTACGAGCAGTACTTC.

The chain employs TRBV7-2 and TRBJ2-1, with 16 positions matching TRBD2. Germline V gene data show CDR1 as SGHTA and CDR2 as FQGNSA. The CDR3 contains 15 residues. J was trimmed by 12 bases and V by 6 bases; bases with no gene match: 8. CDR3 residues: CASRPPGLAGGRQFF. CDR3 DNA sequence: TGTGCCAGCAGGCCTCCGGGACTAGCGGGGGGGCGGCAGTTCTTC.

V is TRBV30 and J is TRBJ2-6; D gene ambiguous. V lost 3 bases and J 4 bases, leaving 7 bases between the germline ends. Looked up from germline, CDR1 is GTSNPN and CDR2 is SVGIG (reference sequence). There are 13 residues in the CDR3. The CDR3 is CAWRQGGANVLTF. CDR3 coding DNA: TGTGCCTGGAGACAAGGCGGGGCCAACGTCCTGACTTTC.

V and J are TRBV5-8 and TRBJ2-3; D ambiguous. The CDR3 runs to 15 residues. CDR1 SGHTS and CDR2 YDEGEE come from the germline V gene. With 2 bases removed from V and 1 base from J, the gap between germline ends came to 11 bases. The CDR3 coding sequence is TGTGCCAGCAGCTTCGGCTGGCAGCGCACAGATACGCAGTATTTT. It is translated as CASSFGWQRTDTQYF.

This clonotype was observed a handful of times. The chain links TRBV6-5 to TRBJ2-1; TRBD2 matches 12 bases. Germline lookup yields CDR1 MNHEY and CDR2 SVGAGI. Germline trimming cut 6 bases from V and 7 bases from J; bases unmatched to any gene: 7. The CDR3 is 15 amino acids. The CDR3 DNA reads as TGTGCCAGCAGCAGAACTAGCGGGGGGACAAATGAGCAGTTCTTC. It specifies CASSRTSGGTNEQFF.

This sequence joins TRBV18 and TRBJ2-5; TRBD1 or TRBD2 may be the D gene (6 bases each). This CDR3 has 13 residues. Germline CDR1 and CDR2: KGHSH and LQKENI. Trimming cost V 7 bases and J 4 bases, with 13 bases left between them. CDR3 bases: TGTGCCAGCTGGACGGGGGCGGGAGAGACCCAGTACTTC. Protein: CASWTGAGETQYF. Looking up the rest from reference TRBV18 and TRBJ2-5 gives the full variable domain: NAGVMQNPRHLVRRRGQEARLRCSPMKGHSHVYWYRQLPEEGLKFMVYLQKENIIDESGMPKERFSAEFPKEGPSILRIQQVVRGDSAAYFCASWTGAGETQYFGPGTRLLVL.

The chain uses TRBV6-1 and TRBJ2-7; 9 bases line up with TRBD1. The germline V gene encodes CDR1 MNHNS and CDR2 SASEGT. J gave up 2 bases and V 4 bases, and 9 bases lay outside the gene matches. CDR3 length: 16 amino acids. Written as DNA, the CDR3 is TGTGCCAGCAGTGGATCCGGGACAGGGATGACCTACGAGCAGTACTTC. Amino acids: CASSGSGTGMTYEQYF.

The V and J genes are TRBV6-1 and TRBJ1-2; D not certain. CDR1 and CDR2 (germline): MNHNS, SASEGT. V lost 2 bases, J lost 8 bases, and 15 bases lay in between. The CDR3 sequence is 14 residues long. The CDR3 DNA sequence: TGTGCCAGCAGTGAATACGGCTTCGGGGAAGGCTACACCTTC. It codes for CASSEYGFGEGYTF.

The chain's CDR3 is CASSPSRTGELFF. For the CDR3, the DNA is TGTGCCAGCAGCCCCTCGCGTACCGGGGAGCTGTTTTTT. This chain joins TRBV3-1 and TRBJ2-2; D remains unclear. Germline-derived CDR1 and CDR2 are LGHDT and YNNKEL (reference sequence). Trimming stripped 4 bases from V and 5 bases from J, with 8 bases between. This CDR3 has 13 amino acids.

V and J are TRBV18 and TRBJ2-3; no definite D call. The CDR3 extends over 11 amino acids. With 2 bases removed from V and 7 bases from J, the gap between germline ends came to 4 bases. The germline V gene has CDR1 KGHSH and CDR2 LQKENI. CDR3 DNA sequence: TGTGCCAGCTCACCAGATTATACGCAGTATTTT. Encoded protein: CASSPDYTQYF.